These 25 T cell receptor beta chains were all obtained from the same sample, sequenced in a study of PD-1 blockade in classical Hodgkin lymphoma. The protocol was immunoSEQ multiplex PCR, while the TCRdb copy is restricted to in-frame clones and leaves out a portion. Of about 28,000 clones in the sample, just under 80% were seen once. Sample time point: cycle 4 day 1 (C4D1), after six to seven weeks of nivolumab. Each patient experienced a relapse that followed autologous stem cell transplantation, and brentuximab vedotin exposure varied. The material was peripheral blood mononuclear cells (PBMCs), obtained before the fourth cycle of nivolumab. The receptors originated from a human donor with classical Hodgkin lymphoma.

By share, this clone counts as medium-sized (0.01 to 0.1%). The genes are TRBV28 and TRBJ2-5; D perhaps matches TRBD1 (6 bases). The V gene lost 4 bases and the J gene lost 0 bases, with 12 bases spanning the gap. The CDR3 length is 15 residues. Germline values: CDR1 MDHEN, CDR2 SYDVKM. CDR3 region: CASSSQRGYQETQYF. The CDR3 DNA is TGTGCCAGCAGTTCTCAAAGGGGGTACCAAGAGACCCAGTACTTC.

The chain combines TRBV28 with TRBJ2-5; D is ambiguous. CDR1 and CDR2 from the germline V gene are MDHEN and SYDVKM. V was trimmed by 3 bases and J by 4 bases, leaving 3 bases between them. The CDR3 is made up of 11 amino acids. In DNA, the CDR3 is TGTGCCAGCAGTTTCGGAGAGACCCAGTACTTC. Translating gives CASSFGETQYF.

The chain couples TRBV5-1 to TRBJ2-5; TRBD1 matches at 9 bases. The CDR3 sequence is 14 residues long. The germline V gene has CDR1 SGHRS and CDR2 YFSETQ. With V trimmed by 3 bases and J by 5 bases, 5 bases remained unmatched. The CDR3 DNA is TGCGCCAGCAGCTCCGGGACAGGGAGGGAGACCCAGTACTTC. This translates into CASSSGTGRETQYF.

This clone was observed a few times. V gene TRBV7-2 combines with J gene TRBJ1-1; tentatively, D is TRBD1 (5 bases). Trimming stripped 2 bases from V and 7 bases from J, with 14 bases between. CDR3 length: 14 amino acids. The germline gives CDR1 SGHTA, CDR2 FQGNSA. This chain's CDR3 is CASSLFLGEGEAFF. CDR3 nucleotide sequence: TGTGCCAGCAGCTTATTCTTGGGGGAGGGTGAAGCTTTCTTT.

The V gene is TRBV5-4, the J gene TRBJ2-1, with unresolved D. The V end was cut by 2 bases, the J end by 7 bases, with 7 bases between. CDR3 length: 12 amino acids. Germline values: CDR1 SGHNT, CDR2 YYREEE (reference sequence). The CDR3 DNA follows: TGTGCCAGCAGCTTCATCGGGAATGAGCAGTTCTTC. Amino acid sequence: CASSFIGNEQFF.

This CDR3 reads CASSVAVGGEQFF. CDR3 nucleotide sequence: TGTGCCAGCAGCGTAGCTGTGGGCGGTGAGCAGTTCTTC. The chain has TRBV9 and TRBJ2-1; D unclear. Trimming took 0 bases from V and 9 from J, leaving 10 bases between them. From germline, CDR1 is SGDLS and CDR2 YYNGEE. This CDR3 is 13 amino acids long.

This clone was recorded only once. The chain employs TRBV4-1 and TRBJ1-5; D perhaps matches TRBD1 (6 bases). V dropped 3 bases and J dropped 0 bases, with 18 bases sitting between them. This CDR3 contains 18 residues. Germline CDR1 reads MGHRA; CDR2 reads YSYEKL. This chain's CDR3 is CASSQGIRGRVSNQPQHF. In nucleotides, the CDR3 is TGCGCCAGCAGCCAGGGGATTAGGGGGAGAGTTAGCAATCAGCCCCAGCATTTT.

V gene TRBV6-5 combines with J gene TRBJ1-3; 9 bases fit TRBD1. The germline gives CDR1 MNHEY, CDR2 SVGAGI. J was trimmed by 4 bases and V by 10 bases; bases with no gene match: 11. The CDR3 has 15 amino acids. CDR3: CATQRPGQGGNTIYF. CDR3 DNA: TGTGCCACACAACGCCCCGGACAGGGGGGAAACACCATATATTTT.

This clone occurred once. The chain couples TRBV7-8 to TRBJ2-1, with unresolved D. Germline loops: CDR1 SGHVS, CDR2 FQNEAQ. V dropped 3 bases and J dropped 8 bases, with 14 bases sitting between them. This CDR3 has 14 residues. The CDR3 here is CASSFWTGGDEQFF. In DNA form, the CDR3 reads TGTGCCAGCAGCTTCTGGACGGGCGGCGATGAGCAGTTCTTC.

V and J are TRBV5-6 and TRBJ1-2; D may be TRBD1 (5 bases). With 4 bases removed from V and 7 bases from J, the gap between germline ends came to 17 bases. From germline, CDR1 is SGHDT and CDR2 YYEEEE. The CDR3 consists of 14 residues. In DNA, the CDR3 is TGTGCCAGCAGCCTCTCGGACACCAGAGCTGGCTACACCTTC. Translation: CASSLSDTRAGYTF.

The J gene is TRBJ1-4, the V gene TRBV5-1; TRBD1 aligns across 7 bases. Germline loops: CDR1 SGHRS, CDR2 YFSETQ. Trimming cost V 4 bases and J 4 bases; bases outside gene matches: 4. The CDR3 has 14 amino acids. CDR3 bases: TGCGCCAGCAGCCAGGGGGATAGTAATGAAAAACTGTTTTTT. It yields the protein CASSQGDSNEKLFF.

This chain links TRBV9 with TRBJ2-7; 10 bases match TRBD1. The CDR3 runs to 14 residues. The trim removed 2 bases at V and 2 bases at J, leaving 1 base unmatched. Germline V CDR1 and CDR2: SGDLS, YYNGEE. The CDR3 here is CASSVGQGPYEQYF. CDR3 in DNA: TGTGCCAGCAGCGTGGGACAGGGGCCCTACGAGCAGTACTTC.

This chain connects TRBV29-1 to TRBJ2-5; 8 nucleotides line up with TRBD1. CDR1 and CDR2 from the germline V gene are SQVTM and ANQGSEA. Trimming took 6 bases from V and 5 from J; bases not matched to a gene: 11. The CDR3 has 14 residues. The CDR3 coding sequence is TGCAGCGTGACGGGGACAGGCACAGGGGAGACCCAGTACTTC. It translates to CSVTGTGTGETQYF.

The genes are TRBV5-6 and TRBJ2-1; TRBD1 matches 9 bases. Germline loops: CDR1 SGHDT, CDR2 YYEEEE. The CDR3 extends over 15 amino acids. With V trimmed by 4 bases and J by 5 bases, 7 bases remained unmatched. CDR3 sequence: CASSDGTGWDNEQFF. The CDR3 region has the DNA TGTGCCAGCAGCGATGGGACAGGGTGGGACAATGAGCAGTTCTTC.

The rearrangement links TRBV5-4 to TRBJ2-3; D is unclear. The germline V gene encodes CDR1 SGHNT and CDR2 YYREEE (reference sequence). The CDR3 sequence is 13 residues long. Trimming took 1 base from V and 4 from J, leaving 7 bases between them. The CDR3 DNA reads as TGTGCCAGCAGCTTGTACGGAGCAGATACGCAGTATTTT. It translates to CASSLYGADTQYF. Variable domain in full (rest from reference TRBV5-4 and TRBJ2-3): ETGVTQSPTHLIKTRGQQVTLRCSSQSGHNTVSWYQQALGQGPQFIFQYYREEENGRGNFPPRFSGLQFPNYSSELNVNALELDDSALYLCASSLYGADTQYFGPGTRLTVL.

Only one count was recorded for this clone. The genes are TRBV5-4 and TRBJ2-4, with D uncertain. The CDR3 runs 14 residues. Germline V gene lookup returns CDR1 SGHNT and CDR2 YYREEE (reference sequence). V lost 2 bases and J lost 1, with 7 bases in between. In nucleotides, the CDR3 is TGTGCCAGCAGCTTAATGGAGGCCAAAAACATTCAGTACTTC. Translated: CASSLMEAKNIQYF.

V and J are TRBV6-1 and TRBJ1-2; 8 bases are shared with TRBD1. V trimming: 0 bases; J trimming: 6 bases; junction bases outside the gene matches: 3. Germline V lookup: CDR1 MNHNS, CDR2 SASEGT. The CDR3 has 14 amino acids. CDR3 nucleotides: TGTGCCAGCAGTGAAGCGCAGGGGGCTGATGGCTACACCTTC. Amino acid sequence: CASSEAQGADGYTF.

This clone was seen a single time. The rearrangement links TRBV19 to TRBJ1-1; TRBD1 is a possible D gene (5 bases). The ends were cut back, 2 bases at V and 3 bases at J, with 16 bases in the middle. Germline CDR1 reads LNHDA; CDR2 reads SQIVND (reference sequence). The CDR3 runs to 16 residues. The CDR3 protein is CASSIRSGLGDTEAFF. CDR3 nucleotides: TGTGCCAGTAGTATACGATCGGGACTGGGGGACACTGAAGCTTTCTTT.

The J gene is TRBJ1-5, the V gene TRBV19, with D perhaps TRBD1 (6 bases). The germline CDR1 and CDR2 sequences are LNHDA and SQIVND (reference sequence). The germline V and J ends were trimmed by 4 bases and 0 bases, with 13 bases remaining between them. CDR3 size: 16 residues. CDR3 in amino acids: CASSSHGTNSNQPQHF. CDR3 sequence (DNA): TGTGCCAGTAGTAGTCACGGGACAAATAGCAATCAGCCCCAGCATTTT. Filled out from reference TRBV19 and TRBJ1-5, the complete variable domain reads DGGITQSPKYLFRKEGQNVTLSCEQNLNHDAMYWYRQDPGQGLRLIYYSQIVNDFQKGDIAEGYSVSREKKESFPLTVTSAQKNPTAFYLCASSSHGTNSNQPQHFGDGTRLSIL.

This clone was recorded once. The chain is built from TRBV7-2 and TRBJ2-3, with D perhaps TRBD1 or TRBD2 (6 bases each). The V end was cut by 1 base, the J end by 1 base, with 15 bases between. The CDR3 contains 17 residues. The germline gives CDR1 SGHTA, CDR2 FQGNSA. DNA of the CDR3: TGTGCCAGCAGCTTAGGTGGGGGGCAGGTCGGCACAGATACGCAGTATTTT. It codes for CASSLGGGQVGTDTQYF.

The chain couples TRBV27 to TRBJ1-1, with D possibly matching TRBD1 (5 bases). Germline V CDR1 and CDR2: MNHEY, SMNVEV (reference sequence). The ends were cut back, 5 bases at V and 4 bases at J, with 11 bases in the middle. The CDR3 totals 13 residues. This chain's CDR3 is CASSRTGGTEAFF. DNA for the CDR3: TGTGCCAGCAGTCGTACAGGTGGCACTGAAGCTTTCTTT.

The CDR3 is CASSRGFEYEQYF. CDR3 sequence (DNA): TGTGCCAGTAGCAGGGGGTTTGAATACGAGCAGTACTTC. The rearrangement joins TRBV19 to TRBJ2-7, with TRBD1 matching 7 bases. Germline lookup yields CDR1 LNHDA and CDR2 SQIVND (reference sequence). This CDR3 is built from 13 residues. V dropped 6 bases and J dropped 4; count of bases not matched to a gene: 6.

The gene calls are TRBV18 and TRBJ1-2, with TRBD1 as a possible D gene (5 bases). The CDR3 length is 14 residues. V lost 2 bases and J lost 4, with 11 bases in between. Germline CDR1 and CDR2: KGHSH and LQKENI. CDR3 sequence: CASSPKTGPYGYTF. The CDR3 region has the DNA TGTGCCAGCTCACCAAAAACAGGACCCTATGGCTACACCTTC.

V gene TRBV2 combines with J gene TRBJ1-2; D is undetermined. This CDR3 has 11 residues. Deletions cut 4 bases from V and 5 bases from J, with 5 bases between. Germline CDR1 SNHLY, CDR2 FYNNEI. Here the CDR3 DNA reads TGTGCCAGCAGTGGCGTTTATGGCTACACCTTC. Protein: CASSGVYGYTF.

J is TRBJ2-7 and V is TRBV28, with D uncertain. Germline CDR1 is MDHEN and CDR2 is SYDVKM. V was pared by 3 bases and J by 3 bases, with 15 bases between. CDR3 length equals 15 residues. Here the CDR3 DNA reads TGTGCCAGCAGTTTCTTTGTTACACGGAGCTACGAGCAGTACTTC. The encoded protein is CASSFFVTRSYEQYF.